This entry lists 25 T cell receptor beta chains sequenced from one sample in a study of blood T cell repertoires in COVID-19. Profiled with immunoSEQ multiplex PCR; TCRdb holds only in-frame clones, not every one. Of more than 85,000 clones in the sample, roughly 80% were seen once. Sequences were obtained from peripheral blood. Receptors were obtained from an elderly woman with acute or convalescent COVID-19.

The V gene is TRBV29-1, the J gene TRBJ2-7; 7 bases are a match to TRBD1. V gave up 4 bases and J gave up 5 bases; unmatched junction bases: 5. CDR1 and CDR2 from the germline V gene are SQVTM and ANQGSEA. The CDR3 is made up of 12 amino acids. The chain's CDR3 is CSVARGGHEQYF. The CDR3 coding sequence is TGCAGCGTTGCCCGAGGGGGCCACGAGCAGTACTTC.

The chain uses TRBV19 and TRBJ1-5; perhaps TRBD1 as D (5 bases). This CDR3 spans 16 amino acids. V was cut by 7 bases and J by 1 base, with 17 bases left in between. Germline V gene sequence: CDR1 LNHDA, CDR2 SQIVND (reference sequence). Written as DNA, the CDR3 is TGTGCCAGTAAAGGTCGGGCGGCAGGGAGCAATCAGCCCCAGCATTTT. It codes for CASKGRAAGSNQPQHF.

The chain employs TRBV6-2 or TRBV6-3 and TRBJ2-1, with 7 positions matching TRBD2. This CDR3 is built from 14 residues. Germline CDR1 is MNHEY and CDR2 is SVGEGT. V lost 3 bases and J lost 7; bases outside the gene matches: 6. CDR3 in DNA: TGTGCCAGCAGTTATGGCGGGAGTGTTAATGAGCAGTTCTTC. This translates into CASSYGGSVNEQFF.

This clone was counted only a few times. The chain is built from TRBV11-1 and TRBJ2-3; the match to TRBD1 covers 9 bases. The CDR3 loop spans 16 amino acids. The V gene's germline CDR1 is SGHAT and CDR2 FQDESV (reference sequence). Trimming at V came to 6 bases and at J to 0 bases, leaving 7 bases not matched to a gene. The CDR3 coding sequence is TGTGCCAGCAGGCTTGGACAGGGGCTTAGCACAGATACGCAGTATTTT. It is translated as CASRLGQGLSTDTQYF. The variable domain in full, with the rest retrieved from reference TRBV11-1 and TRBJ2-3, is EAEVAQSPRYKITEKSQAVAFWCDPISGHATLYWYRQILGQGPELLVQFQDESVVDDSQLPKDRFSAERLKGVDSTLKIQPAELGDSAMYLCASRLGQGLSTDTQYFGPGTRLTVL.

The V gene is TRBV1, the J gene TRBJ1-3. TRBV1 is a recognized pseudogene. The CDR3 has 20 amino acids. CDR3 in DNA: TGCACCAGCAGCCAAGATGGTGGGGAGGTCAGACAGAACCGAGGAAACACCATATATTTT. Amino acid sequence: CTSSQDGGEVRQNRGNTIYF.

V and J are TRBV28 and TRBJ2-7, with 7 bases lining up with TRBD1. Losses at the gene ends were 5 bases for V and 4 bases for J; bases not matched to a gene: 11. CDR1 is MDHEN and CDR2 is SYDVKM in the germline V gene. This CDR3 contains 15 residues. CDR3 nucleotide sequence: TGTGCCAGCAGTCGCCGACAGGGTTACAGGTACGAGCAGTACTTC. Its translation is CASSRRQGYRYEQYF. The whole variable domain, filled in from reference TRBV28 and TRBJ2-7, reads DVKVTQSSRYLVKRTGEKVFLECVQDMDHENMFWYRQDPGLGLRLIYFSYDVKMKEKGDIPEGYSVSREKKERFSLILESASTNQTSMYLCASSRRQGYRYEQYFGPGTRLTVT.

This chain uses TRBV18 with TRBJ1-1; the D gene is possibly TRBD1 (5 bases). CDR3 length: 18 amino acids. V lost 4 bases and J 0 bases, leaving 21 bases between the germline ends. Germline-derived CDR1 and CDR2 are KGHSH and LQKENI. The CDR3 nucleotides are TGTGCCAGCTCACGGTCTCGGGCAACCGGACACTTGAACACTGAAGCTTTCTTT. Its translation: CASSRSRATGHLNTEAFF.

In its sample, this clone was seen a few times. The rearrangement joins TRBV7-6 to TRBJ2-3, with a tentative D call TRBD2 (5 bases). CDR1 SGHVS and CDR2 FNYEAQ come from the germline V gene. Trimming pared 3 bases from V and 0 bases from J, leaving 7 bases between. The CDR3 spans 14 residues. The CDR3 nucleotides read TGTGCCAGCAGCTTTACGGGGAGCACAGATACGCAGTATTTT. This codes for CASSFTGSTDTQYF.

This sequence joins TRBV19 and TRBJ1-5, with D perhaps matching TRBD1 (6 bases). CDR3 length equals 13 residues. Trimming left V 6 bases short and J 7 bases short, with 13 bases between. CDR1 is LNHDA and CDR2 is SQIVND in the germline V gene (reference sequence). The CDR3 nucleotides are TGTGCCAGTAGCCCGGACAGCCGCCAGCCCCAGCATTTT. As protein: CASSPDSRQPQHF. Together with reference TRBV19 and TRBJ1-5, the CDR3 gives the full variable domain: DGGITQSPKYLFRKEGQNVTLSCEQNLNHDAMYWYRQDPGQGLRLIYYSQIVNDFQKGDIAEGYSVSREKKESFPLTVTSAQKNPTAFYLCASSPDSRQPQHFGDGTRLSIL.

This clone was detected only a few times. This chain uses TRBV7-2 with TRBJ2-1; possible D gene TRBD1, 6 bases. V gave up 5 bases and J gave up 2 bases, with 19 bases separating them. Germline CDR1 and CDR2: SGHTA and FQGNSA. The CDR3 runs to 17 residues. The CDR3 region has the DNA TGTGCCAGCAGCGAAGGGCAGGGGTCCAGGACCTACAATGAGCAGTTCTTC. Its translation: CASSEGQGSRTYNEQFF.

The V and J genes are TRBV19 and TRBJ1-4, with 9 bases matching TRBD1. The CDR3 has 16 residues. Germline trimming cut 1 base from V and 7 bases from J; bases unmatched to any gene: 7. Germline V gene lookup returns CDR1 LNHDA and CDR2 SQIVND (reference sequence). In nucleotides, the CDR3 is TGTGCCAGTAGTATAGGTCGACAGGGGGTTGGTGAAAAACTGTTTTTT. It encodes CASSIGRQGVGEKLFF.

The rearrangement joins TRBV5-4 to TRBJ2-1; 11 bases align to TRBD2. The CDR3 totals 17 residues. The germline gives CDR1 SGHNT, CDR2 YYREEE (reference sequence). V shed 3 bases and J 1 base; nucleotides not matched to a gene: 6. This CDR3 reads CASSSGTSGKSYNEQFF. DNA of the CDR3: TGTGCCAGCAGCTCCGGGACTAGCGGCAAATCCTACAATGAGCAGTTCTTC.

V and J are TRBV5-6 and TRBJ2-7, with 13 bases identical to TRBD2. Unmatched junction bases numbered 14, after V lost 4 bases and J lost 7 bases. This CDR3 is built from 17 residues. CDR1 and CDR2 from the germline V gene are SGHDT and YYEEEE. CDR3 residues: CASSTPITSGRAGEQYF. For the CDR3, the DNA is TGTGCCAGCAGCACCCCGATCACTAGCGGGAGGGCCGGGGAGCAGTACTTC.

This clone appeared a single time. The CDR3 spells CASSPDYGYTF. Here the CDR3 DNA reads TGTGCCAGCAGTCCCGACTATGGCTACACCTTC. The chain couples TRBV28 to TRBJ1-2; D is uncertain. Trimming took 5 bases from V and 3 from J, leaving 4 bases between them. Germline V gene sequence: CDR1 MDHEN, CDR2 SYDVKM. The CDR3 sequence is 11 residues long.

The chain has TRBV5-1 and TRBJ1-3, with a possible D match to TRBD1 (5 bases). This CDR3 region has 16 residues. Germline V gene lookup returns CDR1 SGHRS and CDR2 YFSETQ. Trimming shortened V by 1 base and J by 0 bases, and 11 bases separated the two germline ends. The CDR3 DNA is TGCGCCAGCAGCTTGTCAGACAGCTCCTCTGGAAACACCATATATTTT. This encodes CASSLSDSSSGNTIYF.

This CDR3 is CASSLGGDYTEAFF. CDR3 in DNA: TGCGCCAGCAGCTTGGGCGGGGACTACACTGAAGCTTTCTTT. The genes are TRBV5-1 and TRBJ1-1; possible D gene TRBD1, 5 bases. CDR1 is SGHRS and CDR2 is YFSETQ in the germline V gene. V was cut by 0 bases and J by 3 bases, with 9 bases left in between. The CDR3 covers 14 residues.

The V call is TRBV5-1, the J call TRBJ1-2; D unclear. The V gene lost 6 bases and the J gene lost 5 bases, with 14 bases spanning the gap. The CDR3 consists of 13 residues. CDR1 and CDR2 from the germline V gene are SGHRS and YFSETQ. CDR3 nucleotides: TGCGCCAGCACCCCTCTGCGTGCTTATGGCTACACCTTC. It specifies CASTPLRAYGYTF.

V and J are TRBV7-8 and TRBJ2-1; D might be TRBD2 (6 bases). The CDR3 sequence is 13 residues long. Germline V lookup: CDR1 SGHVS, CDR2 FQNEAQ. The V end lost 0 bases, the J end lost 8 bases, and 8 bases lay between the germline ends. CDR3 in DNA: TGTGCCAGCAGCTTAGCCAGGGAGGATGAGCAGTTCTTC. Encoded protein: CASSLAREDEQFF.

This chain uses TRBV10-1 with TRBJ2-2; D gene unclear. V shed 3 bases and J shed 2 bases, with 7 bases lying between them. Germline V gives CDR1 WNHNN, CDR2 SYGVQD (reference sequence). The CDR3 loop spans 14 amino acids. As DNA, the CDR3 is TGCGCCAGCAGTGAATTCGTTAACACCGGGGAGCTGTTTTTT. This encodes CASSEFVNTGELFF.

The genes are TRBV5-1 and TRBJ1-1; D might be TRBD1 (6 bases). V dropped 7 bases and J dropped 1 base, with 17 bases sitting between them. Germline V gene data show CDR1 as SGHRS and CDR2 as YFSETQ. The CDR3 sequence is 15 residues long. As DNA, the CDR3 is TGCGCCAGCCAAGGAGCCGGGGGGGCGAACACTGAAGCTTTCTTT. Protein: CASQGAGGANTEAFF.

The chain uses TRBV19 and TRBJ1-5; D remains ambiguous. The V gene lost 4 bases and the J gene lost 0 bases, with 10 bases spanning the gap. The CDR3 covers 15 residues. Germline V lookup: CDR1 LNHDA, CDR2 SQIVND (reference sequence). CDR3 sequence (DNA): TGTGCCAGTAGTAAGAGCGCCAATAGCAATCAGCCCCAGCATTTT. Protein sequence: CASSKSANSNQPQHF.

The V call is TRBV6-5, the J call TRBJ2-2, with D unclear. The V gene lost 5 bases and the J gene lost 9 bases, with 13 bases spanning the gap. In germline, CDR1 is MNHEY, CDR2 SVGAGI. The CDR3 runs 13 residues. CDR3 in DNA: TGTGCCAGCAGTATAACCCTATCCAGGGAGCTGTTTTTT. Translation gives CASSITLSRELFF.

V usage is TRBV4-3 and J usage is TRBJ2-4, with 12 bases lining up with TRBD2. From germline, CDR1 is LGHNA and CDR2 YSLEER. The CDR3 runs to 20 residues. The junction had 13 bases not matched to a gene; V was cut back by 3 bases and J by 1 base. The CDR3 nucleotides are TGCGCCAGCAGCCATGATGCGACTAGCGGGAGCACTGCGGCCAAAAACATTCAGTACTTC. Amino acid sequence: CASSHDATSGSTAAKNIQYF.

The chain uses TRBV3-1 (or the pseudogene TRBV3-2) and TRBJ2-2; perhaps TRBD2 as D (6 bases). Germline CDR1 is LGHDT and CDR2 is YNNKEL (reference sequence). V shed 4 bases and J shed 0 bases, with 9 bases lying between them. The CDR3 is made up of 15 amino acids. The CDR3 bases are TGTGCCAGCAGCCCTAAGCGGGCGAACACCGGGGAGCTGTTTTTT. Translation: CASSPKRANTGELFF.

V and J are TRBV28 and TRBJ1-1; TRBD1 matches 7 bases. The V and J ends lost 7 bases and 2 bases, in that order; junction bases with no gene match: 7. The CDR3 covers 14 residues. Germline V gene sequence: CDR1 MDHEN, CDR2 SYDVKM. For the CDR3, the DNA is TGTGCCAGCAACTCGGGACAGAGTAACACTGAAGCTTTCTTT. This sequence encodes CASNSGQSNTEAFF.